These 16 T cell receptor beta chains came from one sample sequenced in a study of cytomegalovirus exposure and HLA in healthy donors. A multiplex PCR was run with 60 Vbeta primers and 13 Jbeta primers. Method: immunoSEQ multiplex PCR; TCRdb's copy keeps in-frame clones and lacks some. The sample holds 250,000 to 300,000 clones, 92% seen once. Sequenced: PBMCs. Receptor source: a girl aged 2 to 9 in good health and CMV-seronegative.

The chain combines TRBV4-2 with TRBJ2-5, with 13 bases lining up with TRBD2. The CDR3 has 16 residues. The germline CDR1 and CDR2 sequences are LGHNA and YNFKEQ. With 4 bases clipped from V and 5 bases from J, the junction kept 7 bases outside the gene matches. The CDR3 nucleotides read TGTGCCAGCAGCCGTGGACTAGCGGGAGATGGGGAGACCCAGTACTTC. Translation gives CASSRGLAGDGETQYF.

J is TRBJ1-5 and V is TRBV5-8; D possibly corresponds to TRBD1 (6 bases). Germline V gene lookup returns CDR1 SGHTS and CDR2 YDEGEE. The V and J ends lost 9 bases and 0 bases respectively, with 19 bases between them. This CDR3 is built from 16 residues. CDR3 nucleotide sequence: TGTGCCACGACTCTGGGGGACATTCTTAGCAATCAGCCCCAGCATTTT. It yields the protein CATTLGDILSNQPQHF. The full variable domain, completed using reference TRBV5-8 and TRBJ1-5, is EAGVTQSPTHLIKTRGQQATLRCSPISGHTSVYWYQQALGLGLQFLLWYDEGEERNRGNFPPRFSGRQFPNYSSELNVNALELEDSALYLCATTLGDILSNQPQHFGDGTRLSIL.

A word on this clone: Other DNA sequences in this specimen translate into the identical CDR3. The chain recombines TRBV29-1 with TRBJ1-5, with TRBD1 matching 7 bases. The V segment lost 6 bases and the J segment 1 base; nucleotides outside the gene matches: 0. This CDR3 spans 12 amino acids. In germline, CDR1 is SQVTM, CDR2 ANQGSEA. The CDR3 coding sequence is TGCAGCGTACAGGGGAGCAATCAGCCCCAGCATTTT. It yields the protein CSVQGSNQPQHF. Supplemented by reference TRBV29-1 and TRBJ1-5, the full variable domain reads SAVISQKPSRDICQRGTSLTIQCQVDSQVTMMFWYRQQPGQSLTLIATANQGSEATYESGFVIDKFPISRPNLTFSTLTVSNMSPEDSSIYLCSVQGSNQPQHFGDGTRLSIL.

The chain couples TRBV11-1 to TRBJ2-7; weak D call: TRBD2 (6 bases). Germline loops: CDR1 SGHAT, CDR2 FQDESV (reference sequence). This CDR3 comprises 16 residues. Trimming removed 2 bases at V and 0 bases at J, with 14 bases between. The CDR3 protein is CASSLWRGASSYEQYF. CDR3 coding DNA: TGTGCCAGCAGCTTATGGCGGGGCGCAAGCTCCTACGAGCAGTACTTC.

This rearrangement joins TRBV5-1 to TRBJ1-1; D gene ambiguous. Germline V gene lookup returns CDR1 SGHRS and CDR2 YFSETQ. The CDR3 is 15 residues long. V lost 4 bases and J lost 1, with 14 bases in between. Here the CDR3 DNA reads TGCGCCAGCAGCCCTACGGCTGAGGGGAACACTGAAGCTTTCTTT. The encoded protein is CASSPTAEGNTEAFF.

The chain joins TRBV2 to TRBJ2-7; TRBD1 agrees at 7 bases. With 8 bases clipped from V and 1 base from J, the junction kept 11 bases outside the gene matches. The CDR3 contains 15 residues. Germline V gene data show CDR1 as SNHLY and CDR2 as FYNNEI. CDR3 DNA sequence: TGTGCCAGCGGGACAGCTCAGGTCCTATCCTACGAGCAGTACTTC. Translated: CASGTAQVLSYEQYF.

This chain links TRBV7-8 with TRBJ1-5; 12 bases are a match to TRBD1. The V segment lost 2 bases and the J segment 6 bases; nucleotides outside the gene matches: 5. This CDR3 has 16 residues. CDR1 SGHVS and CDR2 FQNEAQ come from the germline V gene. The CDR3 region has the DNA TGTGCCAGCAGCTTAATGGGACAGGGGGCGGGTCAGCCCCAGCATTTT. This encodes CASSLMGQGAGQPQHF.

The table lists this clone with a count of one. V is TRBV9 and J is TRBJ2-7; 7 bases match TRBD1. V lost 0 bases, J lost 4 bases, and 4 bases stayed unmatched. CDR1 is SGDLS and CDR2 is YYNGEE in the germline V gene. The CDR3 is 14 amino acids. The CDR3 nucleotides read TGTGCCAGCAGCGTAGGGACAGGAATGTACGAGCAGTACTTC. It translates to CASSVGTGMYEQYF.

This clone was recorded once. The CDR3 loop reads CASSPEAGGANEQFF. The CDR3 coding sequence is TGTGCCAGCTCACCGGAGGCGGGGGGAGCGAATGAGCAGTTCTTC. V is TRBV18 and J is TRBJ2-1; 8 nucleotides line up with TRBD2. Germline V CDR1 and CDR2: KGHSH, LQKENI. This CDR3 spans 15 amino acids. The junction had 8 bases not matched to a gene; V was cut back by 3 bases and J by 7 bases.

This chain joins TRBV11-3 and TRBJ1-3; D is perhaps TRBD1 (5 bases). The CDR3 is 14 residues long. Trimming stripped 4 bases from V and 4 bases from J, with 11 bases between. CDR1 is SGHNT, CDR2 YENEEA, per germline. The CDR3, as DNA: TGTGCCAGCAGCTCCCAAGACAGAGGAAACACCATATATTTT. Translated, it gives CASSSQDRGNTIYF.

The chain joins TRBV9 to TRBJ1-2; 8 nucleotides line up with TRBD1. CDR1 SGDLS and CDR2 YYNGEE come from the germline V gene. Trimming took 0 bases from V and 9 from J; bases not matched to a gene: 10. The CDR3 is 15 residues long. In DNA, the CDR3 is TGTGCCAGCAGCGTAGGGGGACAGGCGAGAATCCGCTACACCTTC. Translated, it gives CASSVGGQARIRYTF.

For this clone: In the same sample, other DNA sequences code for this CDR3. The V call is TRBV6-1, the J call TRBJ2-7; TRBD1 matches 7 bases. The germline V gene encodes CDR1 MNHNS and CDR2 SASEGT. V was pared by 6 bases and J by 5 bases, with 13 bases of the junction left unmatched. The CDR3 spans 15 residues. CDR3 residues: CASSQTWDSTHEQYF. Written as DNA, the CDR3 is TGTGCCAGCAGCCAAACTTGGGACAGTACCCACGAGCAGTACTTC.

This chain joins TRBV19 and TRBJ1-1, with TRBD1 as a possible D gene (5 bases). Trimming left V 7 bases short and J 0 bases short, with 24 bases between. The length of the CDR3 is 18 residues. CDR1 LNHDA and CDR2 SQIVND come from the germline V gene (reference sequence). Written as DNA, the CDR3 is TGTGCCAGTACCGACCGCCTCTTCCCGGACAAGTTGAACACTGAAGCTTTCTTT. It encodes CASTDRLFPDKLNTEAFF. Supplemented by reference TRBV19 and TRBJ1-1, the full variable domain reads DGGITQSPKYLFRKEGQNVTLSCEQNLNHDAMYWYRQDPGQGLRLIYYSQIVNDFQKGDIAEGYSVSREKKESFPLTVTSAQKNPTAFYLCASTDRLFPDKLNTEAFFGQGTRLTVV.

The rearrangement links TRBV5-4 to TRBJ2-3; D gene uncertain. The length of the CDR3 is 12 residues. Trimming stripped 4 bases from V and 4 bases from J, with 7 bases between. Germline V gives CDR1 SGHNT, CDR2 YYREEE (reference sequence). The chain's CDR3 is CASSPSSDTQYF. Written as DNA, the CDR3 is TGTGCCAGCAGCCCCTCCTCAGATACGCAGTATTTT. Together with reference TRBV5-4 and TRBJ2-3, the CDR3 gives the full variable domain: ETGVTQSPTHLIKTRGQQVTLRCSSQSGHNTVSWYQQALGQGPQFIFQYYREEENGRGNFPPRFSGLQFPNYSSELNVNALELDDSALYLCASSPSSDTQYFGPGTRLTVL.

The CDR3 sequence: CASSYTSGGRETQYF. The DNA for the CDR3 is TGTGCCAGCAGTTACACCTCGGGGGGGCGGGAGACCCAGTACTTC. The chain combines TRBV6-5 with TRBJ2-5, with 8 bases lining up with TRBD2. The germline CDR1 and CDR2 sequences are MNHEY and SVGAGI. The CDR3 is 15 residues long. V was pared by 2 bases and J by 5 bases, with 7 bases of the junction left unmatched.

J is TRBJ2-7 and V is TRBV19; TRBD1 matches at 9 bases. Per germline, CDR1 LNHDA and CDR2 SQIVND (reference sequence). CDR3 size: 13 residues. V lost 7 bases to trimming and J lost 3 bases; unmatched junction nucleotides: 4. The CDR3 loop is CASTATGGYEQYF. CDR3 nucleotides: TGTGCCAGTACCGCGACAGGGGGCTACGAGCAGTACTTC.